The 32 T cell receptor beta chains reported below all come from one sample, sequenced in a study of cytomegalovirus exposure and HLA in healthy donors. The PCR ran on 60 Vbeta and 13 Jbeta primers. The data were produced by immunoSEQ multiplex PCR, yet TCRdb's version contains in-frame clones alone and is incomplete. The sample lists about 100,000 clones; just under 75% were seen once. Sequenced material: PBMCs. The source of these receptors is a man aged 45-65 years in good health and CMV-seropositive.

The rearrangement uses TRBV5-4 and TRBJ2-2, with D perhaps TRBD2 (5 bases). The CDR3 is 16 amino acids. V was pared by 3 bases and J by 2 bases, with 14 bases between. In germline, CDR1 is SGHNT, CDR2 YYREEE (reference sequence). The CDR3 here is CASSSEAARNTGELFF. CDR3 coding DNA: TGTGCCAGCAGCTCGGAGGCCGCGAGAAACACCGGGGAGCTGTTTTTT. Together with reference TRBV5-4 and TRBJ2-2, the CDR3 gives the full variable domain: ETGVTQSPTHLIKTRGQQVTLRCSSQSGHNTVSWYQQALGQGPQFIFQYYREEENGRGNFPPRFSGLQFPNYSSELNVNALELDDSALYLCASSSEAARNTGELFFGEGSRLTVL.

The chain links TRBV29-1 to TRBJ2-1; D not resolved. With 6 bases removed from V and 0 bases from J, the gap between germline ends came to 12 bases. CDR1 is SQVTM and CDR2 is ANQGSEA in the germline V gene. The CDR3 sequence is 14 residues long. Here the CDR3 DNA reads TGCAGCGTCATCTGGAGAGACTCCTACAATGAGCAGTTCTTC. Protein sequence: CSVIWRDSYNEQFF.

This clone was found a few times. This chain connects TRBV27 to TRBJ1-1; D is possibly TRBD1 (5 bases). With 3 bases removed from V and 1 base from J, the gap between germline ends came to 9 bases. This CDR3 region has 14 residues. The germline gives CDR1 MNHEY, CDR2 SMNVEV (reference sequence). The CDR3 reads CASSFNGGNTEAFF. CDR3 in DNA: TGTGCCAGCAGTTTTAACGGGGGGAACACTGAAGCTTTCTTT.

The chain recombines TRBV25-1 with TRBJ1-1; 9 nucleotides line up with TRBD1. This CDR3 is built from 13 residues. Germline V gene sequence: CDR1 MGHDK, CDR2 SYGVNS. With V trimmed by 8 bases and J by 6 bases, 7 bases remained unmatched. The chain's CDR3 is CASRGQGIPEAFF. CDR3 bases: TGTGCCAGCCGGGGACAGGGTATCCCTGAAGCTTTCTTT.

This rearrangement joins TRBV14 to TRBJ2-5, with a tentative D call TRBD1 (6 bases). Germline V gene lookup returns CDR1 SGHDN and CDR2 FVKESK. CDR3 length: 16 amino acids. Deletions cut 1 base from V and 2 bases from J, with 14 bases between. CDR3 residues: CASSQGRGSWQETQYF. In DNA, the CDR3 is TGTGCCAGCAGCCAAGGCAGGGGATCTTGGCAAGAGACCCAGTACTTC.

The chain employs TRBV30 and TRBJ1-1, with TRBD1 as a possible D gene (5 bases). Trimming shortened V by 3 bases and J by 5 bases, and 16 bases separated the two germline ends. Germline CDR1 reads GTSNPN; CDR2 reads SVGIG (reference sequence). There are 14 residues in the CDR3. CDR3 bases: TGTGCCTGGAGCGCAGGGTCCCGGTTTACTGAAGCTTTCTTT. It codes for CAWSAGSRFTEAFF.

V is TRBV30 and J is TRBJ1-4; TRBD1 matches 7 bases. Unmatched junction bases numbered 11, after V lost 7 bases and J lost 3 bases. CDR1 and CDR2 (germline): GTSNPN, SVGIG (reference sequence). This CDR3 is built from 15 residues. The CDR3 DNA reads TGTGCCTCGACTCGGACAGGCTCAGCTAATGAAAAACTGTTTTTT. This gives the protein CASTRTGSANEKLFF.

This clone was counted a few times. The chain links TRBV7-3 to TRBJ1-3; TRBD1 might be the D (5 bases). Germline V gives CDR1 SGHTA, CDR2 FQGTGA. The CDR3 consists of 15 residues. V lost 1 base and J lost 4, with 11 bases in between. The DNA for the CDR3 is TGTGCCAGCAGCTTAAGCGGGGGATTAGGAAACACCATATATTTT. Protein sequence: CASSLSGGLGNTIYF.

This rearrangement joins TRBV15 to TRBJ2-7; D is ambiguous. In germline, CDR1 is LNHNV, CDR2 YYDKDF (reference sequence). Trimming shortened V by 1 base and J by 2 bases, and 9 bases separated the two germline ends. The CDR3 is 14 residues long. CDR3 amino acids: CATSRGQETYEQYF. In DNA, the CDR3 is TGTGCCACCAGCAGAGGCCAGGAAACCTACGAGCAGTACTTC. Supplemented by reference TRBV15 and TRBJ2-7, the full variable domain reads DAMVIQNPRYQVTQFGKPVTLSCSQTLNHNVMYWYQQKSSQAPKLLFHYYDKDFNNEADTPDNFQSRRPNTSFCFLDIRSPGLGDTAMYLCATSRGQETYEQYFGPGTRLTVT.

This chain uses TRBV9 with TRBJ2-2; 9 bases are a match to TRBD2. The CDR3 is 16 residues long. Germline assignment: CDR1 SGDLS and CDR2 YYNGEE. The junction had 8 bases not matched to a gene; V was cut back by 4 bases and J by 4 bases. CDR3 nucleotides: TGTGCCAGCAGCAGCAGCGGGGGGCTAGGCACCGGGGAGCTGTTTTTT. Its protein product is CASSSSGGLGTGELFF.

This clone appeared once. The chain employs TRBV27 and TRBJ2-5, with TRBD2 matching over 11 bases. The J call may be in error: the DNA end matches TRBJ2-7 better. The length of the CDR3 is 19 residues. CDR1 and CDR2 (germline): MNHEY, SMNVEV (reference sequence). The DNA for the CDR3 is TGTGCCAGCAGTTCCCGCACAGGGGGGAATAGCGGGAGGGCCTACGAGCAGTACTTC. Its protein product is CASSSRTGGNSGRAYEQYF.

The chain is built from TRBV19 and TRBJ1-1; the match to TRBD1 covers 8 bases. The CDR3 runs to 13 residues. The V and J ends lost 5 bases and 7 bases, in that order; junction bases with no gene match: 6. Per the germline V gene, CDR1 is LNHDA and CDR2 is SQIVND (reference sequence). The CDR3 nucleotides are TGTGCCAGTAGTTGGCAGGGGGCCAGTGAAGCTTTCTTT. Amino acids: CASSWQGASEAFF.

The V and J genes are TRBV10-1 and TRBJ1-6, with TRBD1 as a possible D gene (6 bases). Germline loops: CDR1 WNHNN, CDR2 SYGVQD (reference sequence). This CDR3 comprises 16 residues. Trimming removed 0 bases at V and 10 bases at J, with 16 bases between. The chain's CDR3 is CASSESRGPRGSPLHF. The CDR3 DNA is TGCGCCAGCAGTGAGTCCAGGGGCCCCCGTGGGTCACCCCTCCACTTT.

The CDR3 sequence: CASAGGTGTYEQYF. The CDR3 bases are TGCGCCAGCGCAGGAGGGACTGGGACCTACGAGCAGTACTTC. V is TRBV4-1 and J is TRBJ2-7, with D possibly being TRBD2 (6 bases). The CDR3 runs 14 residues. CDR1 is MGHRA and CDR2 is YSYEKL in the germline V gene. V lost 8 bases to trimming and J lost 2 bases, with 16 bases between them.

This chain connects TRBV25-1 to TRBJ2-1, with 13 bases matching TRBD2. From germline, CDR1 is MGHDK and CDR2 SYGVNS. The CDR3 contains 16 residues. Unmatched junction bases numbered 4, after V lost 4 bases and J lost 4 bases. The CDR3 DNA sequence: TGTGCCAGCAGTGGGACTAGCGGGGGCCGGTACAATGAGCAGTTCTTC. Its translation is CASSGTSGGRYNEQFF. Looking up the rest from reference TRBV25-1 and TRBJ2-1 gives the full variable domain: EADIYQTPRYLVIGTGKKITLECSQTMGHDKMYWYQQDPGMELHLIHYSYGVNSTEKGDLSSESTVSRIRTEHFPLTLESARPSHTSQYLCASSGTSGGRYNEQFFGPGTRLTVL.

This chain uses TRBV19 with TRBJ2-1, with a tentative D call TRBD2 (6 bases). CDR3 length: 16 amino acids. Germline values: CDR1 LNHDA, CDR2 SQIVND (reference sequence). Trimming took 3 bases from V and 12 from J, leaving 24 bases between them. The CDR3 DNA reads TGTGCCAGTAGTATCCCTAGCGTGATACCGAGGCGGGGGCAGTTCTTC. Protein product: CASSIPSVIPRRGQFF.

J is TRBJ2-7 and V is TRBV15; TRBD2 aligns across 15 bases. The CDR3 has 16 amino acids. Trimming at V came to 5 bases and at J to 2 bases, leaving 4 bases not matched to a gene. Germline CDR1 LNHNV, CDR2 YYDKDF (reference sequence). The chain's CDR3 is CATSGGLAGGAYEQYF. The CDR3 region has the DNA TGTGCCACCAGCGGAGGACTAGCGGGAGGGGCCTACGAGCAGTACTTC.

This clone appeared a few times. The gene calls are TRBV5-4 and TRBJ2-1, with 9 bases matching TRBD2. V was clipped by 4 bases and J by 5 bases; unmatched bases: 7. The CDR3 contains 15 residues. The V gene's germline CDR1 is SGHNT and CDR2 YYREEE (reference sequence). The CDR3 here is CASSPSGGSDNEQFF. The CDR3 DNA reads as TGTGCCAGCAGCCCGAGCGGGGGGTCTGACAATGAGCAGTTCTTC. The full variable domain, with the rest looked up from reference TRBV5-4 and TRBJ2-1, is ETGVTQSPTHLIKTRGQQVTLRCSSQSGHNTVSWYQQALGQGPQFIFQYYREEENGRGNFPPRFSGLQFPNYSSELNVNALELDDSALYLCASSPSGGSDNEQFFGPGTRLTVL.

This chain links TRBV30 with TRBJ2-5; 9 bases line up with TRBD2. Germline assignment: CDR1 GTSNPN and CDR2 SVGIG (reference sequence). There are 15 residues in the CDR3. The ends lost 4 bases at V and 5 bases at J; junction bases unmatched: 11. The CDR3 DNA follows: TGTGCCTGGATCCCGCTAGCGGGGCTATATGAGACCCAGTACTTC. Translating it yields CAWIPLAGLYETQYF.

The rearrangement uses TRBV5-8 and TRBJ2-1; 8 bases are a match to TRBD2. Germline-derived CDR1 and CDR2 are SGHTS and YDEGEE. The J segment lost 1 base and the V segment lost 0 bases, leaving 3 bases of the junction unmatched. This CDR3 is 16 amino acids long. The CDR3 bases are TGTGCCAGCAGCTTGGTGGCTAGCGGGTCCTACAATGAGCAGTTCTTC. Its translation is CASSLVASGSYNEQFF.

A single count supports this clone. The chain carries TRBV9 and TRBJ2-1; 15 bases are shared with TRBD2. This CDR3 has 18 amino acids. Germline V CDR1 and CDR2: SGDLS, YYNGEE. V was pared by 0 bases and J by 6 bases, with 7 bases of the junction left unmatched. CDR3 protein: CASSVVGLAGGPGNEQFF. The CDR3 DNA reads TGTGCCAGCAGCGTAGTAGGACTAGCGGGAGGGCCTGGCAATGAGCAGTTCTTC. The full variable domain, with the rest looked up from reference TRBV9 and TRBJ2-1, is DSGVTQTPKHLITATGQRVTLRCSPRSGDLSVYWYQQSLDQGLQFLIQYYNGEERAKGNILERFSAQQFPDLHSELNLSSLELGDSALYFCASSVVGLAGGPGNEQFFGPGTRLTVL.

The chain combines TRBV25-1 with TRBJ2-5, with D possibly TRBD1 on 6 matching bases. The CDR3 extends over 14 amino acids. The V and J ends lost 5 bases and 5 bases respectively, with 15 bases between them. Germline CDR1 is MGHDK and CDR2 is SYGVNS. The CDR3 region is CASSPNGQGETQYF. For the CDR3, the DNA is TGTGCCAGCAGTCCCAACGGGCAGGGGGAGACCCAGTACTTC.

The chain links TRBV4-1 to TRBJ2-1; 9 nucleotides align to TRBD1. J gave up 12 bases and V 0 bases, and 12 bases lay outside the gene matches. Germline V gene data show CDR1 as MGHRA and CDR2 as YSYEKL. The CDR3 loop spans 16 amino acids. The CDR3 region has the DNA TGCGCCAGCAGCCAAGAGGGACAGGGTGATGTCGGTGGGCAGTTCTTC. Protein: CASSQEGQGDVGGQFF.

The chain carries TRBV18 and TRBJ1-1; the match to TRBD1 covers 11 bases. This CDR3 comprises 16 residues. The V gene's germline CDR1 is KGHSH and CDR2 LQKENI. V trimming: 4 bases; J trimming: 0 bases; junction bases outside the gene matches: 4. CDR3: CASSRRTGGMNTEAFF. CDR3 bases: TGTGCCAGCTCACGACGGACAGGGGGCATGAACACTGAAGCTTTCTTT.

This chain connects TRBV7-2 to TRBJ1-2, with TRBD1 matching over 8 bases. This CDR3 spans 13 amino acids. The trim removed 5 bases at V and 8 bases at J, leaving 7 bases unmatched. From germline, CDR1 is SGHTA and CDR2 FQGNSA. The DNA of the CDR3 is TGTGCCAGCAGCGACCGACAGGGGACGGGCTACACCTTC. Its translation is CASSDRQGTGYTF.

The rearrangement joins TRBV2 to TRBJ1-5, with D possibly being TRBD1 (6 bases). The V and J ends lost 7 bases and 6 bases respectively, with 16 bases between them. In germline, CDR1 is SNHLY, CDR2 FYNNEI. CDR3 size: 14 residues. The CDR3 spells CASTRGGAGQPQHF. CDR3 DNA sequence: TGTGCCAGCACCCGGGGGGGGGCGGGTCAGCCCCAGCATTTT.

The chain couples TRBV7-6 to TRBJ2-5, with D possibly TRBD1 on 5 matching bases. Trimming shortened V by 5 bases and J by 4 bases, and 14 bases separated the two germline ends. The CDR3 spans 14 residues. Looked up from germline, CDR1 is SGHVS and CDR2 is FNYEAQ. The CDR3 region is CASSLGAGPETQYF. CDR3 bases: TGTGCCAGCAGCCTTGGGGCAGGGCCAGAGACCCAGTACTTC.

The chain combines TRBV9 with TRBJ2-1; possible D gene TRBD1, 7 bases. Germline values: CDR1 SGDLS, CDR2 YYNGEE. The CDR3 runs to 16 residues. V was cut by 3 bases and J by 1 base, with 14 bases left in between. The CDR3 sequence: CASSARQGGSYNEQFF. The CDR3 DNA reads TGTGCCAGCAGCGCACGACAGGGAGGATCCTACAATGAGCAGTTCTTC.

This rearrangement joins TRBV5-4 to TRBJ2-1, with 7 bases aligning to TRBD2. The junction had 14 bases not matched to a gene; V was cut back by 4 bases and J by 7 bases. The CDR3 sequence is 16 residues long. Germline-derived CDR1 and CDR2 are SGHNT and YYREEE (reference sequence). The CDR3 DNA sequence: TGTGCCAGCAGCGTACACCTAGCGGCCTCGGGAAATGAGCAGTTCTTC. Residues: CASSVHLAASGNEQFF.

V is TRBV29-1 and J is TRBJ2-5; D perhaps matches TRBD2 (6 bases). Germline assignment: CDR1 SQVTM and CDR2 ANQGSEA. Deletions cut 7 bases from V and 5 bases from J, with 14 bases between. This CDR3 is 12 amino acids long. The CDR3 DNA sequence: TGCAGCGGGAGGAGGGTTGGGGAGACCCAGTACTTC. Translating gives CSGRRVGETQYF.

The rearrangement links TRBV4-1 to TRBJ1-2; possibly TRBD1 for D (6 bases). The CDR3 covers 14 residues. Trimming left V 2 bases short and J 4 bases short, with 11 bases between. Germline V lookup: CDR1 MGHRA, CDR2 YSYEKL. Here the CDR3 reads CASSQTGSIYGYTF. The CDR3 DNA sequence: TGCGCCAGCAGCCAAACAGGGTCAATCTATGGCTACACCTTC.

This clone was observed a handful of times. CDR3 in amino acids: CAWRRDRGLNTEAFF. The CDR3 DNA follows: TGTGCCTGGAGGCGGGACAGGGGTTTGAACACTGAAGCTTTCTTT. The chain joins TRBV30 to TRBJ1-1, with TRBD1 matching over 10 bases. Trimming cost V 3 bases and J 0 bases; bases outside gene matches: 4. CDR1 GTSNPN and CDR2 SVGIG come from the germline V gene (reference sequence). This CDR3 has 15 amino acids.